This TCR beta chain came from a study of siplizumab effects on memory and regulatory T cells. Assay: immunoSEQ multiplex PCR; the TCRdb copy retains only in-frame clones and omits some. Of roughly 100,000 clones in the sample, approximately 94% were seen once. The sample comprised CD4+ T cells sorted from blood. This TCR was sampled from a human donor in good health.

As DNA, the CDR3 is TGTGCCAGCAGCTTAGGGACGGAGCAGTACTTC. This translates into CASSLGTEQYF. The V call is TRBV7-8, the J call TRBJ2-7; unclear D gene. CDR1 is SGHVS, CDR2 FQNEAQ, per germline. Trimming took off 1 base at V and 7 bases at J, with 5 bases between the two ends. The CDR3 consists of 11 residues.